These 27 T cell receptor beta chains were sequenced from one sample in a study of OX40 agonist ivuxolimab in advanced cancers. Profiling relied on immunoSEQ multiplex PCR, and the TCRdb table lists in-frame clones only, not all of them. The table has roughly 59,000 clones, roughly four fifths seen once. Sample: CD4+ or CD8+ T cells sorted from blood, taken in a trial of the OX40 agonist ivuxolimab. The receptor set was obtained from an adult with an advanced solid tumor such as melanoma, head and neck, liver or kidney cancer.

The chain has TRBV27 and TRBJ1-2; possibly TRBD1 for D (5 bases). Trimming left V 5 bases short and J 5 bases short, with 15 bases between. CDR1 and CDR2 from the germline V gene are MNHEY and SMNVEV (reference sequence). The CDR3 spans 14 residues. The CDR3 nucleotides are TGTGCCAGCAGTGCCATGACAGAAGTTTATGGCTACACCTTC. Protein: CASSAMTEVYGYTF.

J is TRBJ2-7 and V is TRBV6-5; D remains ambiguous. V lost 2 bases, J lost 8 bases, and 19 bases lay in between. The CDR3 is 15 residues long. Germline V lookup: CDR1 MNHEY, CDR2 SVGAGI. DNA of the CDR3: TGTGCCAGCAGTTACCAGGCGGCCGCACTTTACCAGCAGTACTTC. Translating gives CASSYQAAALYQQYF.

The J gene is TRBJ2-5, the V gene TRBV10-2; TRBD2 matches at 11 bases. V was pared by 6 bases and J by 5 bases, with 14 bases of the junction left unmatched. The germline CDR1 and CDR2 sequences are WSHSY and SAAADI. There are 17 residues in the CDR3. The chain's CDR3 is CASRTTLAGGRWETQYF. In nucleotides, the CDR3 is TGCGCCAGCAGGACCACCCTAGCGGGGGGCCGGTGGGAGACCCAGTACTTC.

V and J are TRBV5-1 and TRBJ2-7, with D possibly matching TRBD2 (7 bases). There are 14 residues in the CDR3. V lost 1 base, J lost 2 bases, and 10 bases lay in between. Germline values: CDR1 SGHRS, CDR2 YFSETQ. The CDR3 DNA is TGCGCCAGCAGCTTGACGGGGGGCGCCTACGAGCAGTACTTC. Amino acids: CASSLTGGAYEQYF.

The chain joins TRBV9 to TRBJ1-2; a weak D match, TRBD1 (5 bases). This CDR3 has 16 amino acids. Germline CDR1 is SGDLS and CDR2 is YYNGEE. V dropped 3 bases and J dropped 5 bases, with 20 bases sitting between them. The CDR3 loop reads CASSGRGSGPIYGYTF. The DNA of the CDR3 is TGTGCCAGCAGCGGTCGGGGCTCCGGGCCTATATATGGCTACACCTTC. The whole variable domain, remainder taken from reference TRBV9 and TRBJ1-2, is DSGVTQTPKHLITATGQRVTLRCSPRSGDLSVYWYQQSLDQGLQFLIQYYNGEERAKGNILERFSAQQFPDLHSELNLSSLELGDSALYFCASSGRGSGPIYGYTFGSGTRLTVV.

The chain carries TRBV19 and TRBJ1-1; tentatively, D is TRBD1 (5 bases). The length of the CDR3 is 13 residues. Trimming pared 3 bases from V and 5 bases from J, leaving 10 bases between. Germline lookup yields CDR1 LNHDA and CDR2 SQIVND (reference sequence). Here the CDR3 reads CASSIKGRTEAFF. CDR3 nucleotide sequence: TGTGCCAGTAGTATTAAGGGACGGACTGAAGCTTTCTTT.

The chain links TRBV5-6 to TRBJ2-7, with D perhaps TRBD2 (7 bases). CDR3 length equals 19 residues. V was pared by 1 base and J by 2 bases, with 25 bases between. The germline V gene encodes CDR1 SGHDT and CDR2 YYEEEE. The CDR3 bases are TGTGCCAGCAGCTTGAGTTTGTGGCAGGGGAGGGTCGGGGCCTACGAGCAGTACTTC. Amino acids: CASSLSLWQGRVGAYEQYF.

The chain joins TRBV10-3 to TRBJ1-2, with 7 positions matching TRBD1. Trimming at V came to 10 bases and at J to 6 bases, leaving 17 bases not matched to a gene. Germline V gene lookup returns CDR1 ENHRY and CDR2 SYGVKD. The CDR3 loop spans 15 amino acids. The CDR3, as DNA: TGTGCCACCCGGGACAGTCCCCCGGGTGTGCATGGCTACACCTTC. Its protein product is CATRDSPPGVHGYTF.

This chain uses TRBV5-1 with TRBJ1-2, with 8 bases that match TRBD1. Unmatched junction bases numbered 8, after V lost 4 bases and J lost 0 bases. The CDR3 has 16 amino acids. Per germline, CDR1 SGHRS and CDR2 YFSETQ. DNA for the CDR3: TGCGCCAGCAGCAGAGAGACAGGGGCAGCTAACTATGGCTACACCTTC. Amino acids: CASSRETGAANYGYTF.

This chain joins TRBV19 and TRBJ2-7; D tentatively reads TRBD1 or TRBD2 (6 bases each). The V gene's germline CDR1 is LNHDA and CDR2 SQIVND (reference sequence). With 1 base removed from V and 2 bases from J, the gap between germline ends came to 9 bases. The CDR3 length is 14 residues. CDR3 sequence (DNA): TGTGCCAGTAGTATAGTGGGGGGCCCCTACGAGCAGTACTTC. Its protein is CASSIVGGPYEQYF.

V is TRBV2 and J is TRBJ1-2; D is undetermined. This CDR3 comprises 16 residues. Trimming took 3 bases from V and 6 from J, leaving 20 bases between them. CDR1 is SNHLY, CDR2 FYNNEI, per germline. Here the CDR3 reads CASSDQPLPYVDGYTF. For the CDR3, the DNA is TGTGCCAGCAGTGATCAACCGCTACCCTACGTCGATGGCTACACCTTC.

The V call is TRBV19, the J call TRBJ1-3; D remains unclear. Germline CDR1 and CDR2: LNHDA and SQIVND (reference sequence). The CDR3 spans 13 residues. V was pared by 2 bases and J by 8 bases, with 10 bases between. CDR3 protein: CASSITDQDTIYF. In DNA form, the CDR3 reads TGTGCCAGTAGTATAACCGACCAGGACACCATATATTTT.

This chain connects TRBV11-2 to TRBJ1-6; D unresolved. CDR1 and CDR2 from the germline V gene are SGHAT and FQNNGV. CDR3 size: 14 residues. V gave up 5 bases and J gave up 7 bases, with 12 bases separating them. The CDR3 DNA is TGTGCCAGCAGCCCGGGCCCAGTCAATTCACCCCTCCACTTT. It specifies CASSPGPVNSPLHF.

The V gene is TRBV19, the J gene TRBJ2-1; 8 positions agree with TRBD2. The CDR3 runs 15 residues. The germline CDR1 and CDR2 sequences are LNHDA and SQIVND (reference sequence). The V segment lost 3 bases and the J segment 6 bases; nucleotides outside the gene matches: 7. The CDR3 coding sequence is TGTGCCAGTAGTATCGCCAGCGGGGGTTTCAATGAGCAGTTCTTC. Amino acids: CASSIASGGFNEQFF.

The chain couples TRBV9 to TRBJ2-3; no firm D call. V was shortened by 0 bases and J by 5 bases, with 1 base between the two germline ends. Germline CDR1 is SGDLS and CDR2 is YYNGEE. This CDR3 is built from 11 residues. CDR3: CASSVVDTQYF. The CDR3 bases are TGTGCCAGCAGCGTAGTAGATACGCAGTATTTT. The variable domain in full, completed from reference TRBV9 and TRBJ2-3, reads DSGVTQTPKHLITATGQRVTLRCSPRSGDLSVYWYQQSLDQGLQFLIQYYNGEERAKGNILERFSAQQFPDLHSELNLSSLELGDSALYFCASSVVDTQYFGPGTRLTVL.

This clone was recorded once. This chain joins TRBV13 and TRBJ1-2, with D unresolved. Germline V lookup: CDR1 PRHDT, CDR2 FYEKMQ (reference sequence). Trimming shortened V by 2 bases and J by 6 bases, and 13 bases separated the two germline ends. This CDR3 has 14 residues. Here the CDR3 DNA reads TGTGCCAGCAGCTTATGGGGAGGAGCGAATGGCTACACCTTC. This codes for CASSLWGGANGYTF.

The rearrangement uses TRBV7-2 and TRBJ2-5, with D perhaps matching TRBD2 (7 bases). This CDR3 contains 16 residues. V was clipped by 1 base and J by 5 bases, with 17 bases between them. Germline V gene sequence: CDR1 SGHTA, CDR2 FQGNSA. CDR3 loop: CASSLVFGGQRETQYF. The CDR3 bases are TGTGCCAGCAGCTTAGTTTTCGGGGGGCAAAGGGAGACCCAGTACTTC.

This chain uses TRBV7-2 with TRBJ1-5, with 7 bases identical to TRBD1. Germline lookup yields CDR1 SGHTA and CDR2 FQGNSA. V was pared by 1 base and J by 4 bases, with 4 bases of the junction left unmatched. This CDR3 comprises 15 residues. The CDR3 protein is CASSLGDSGNQPQHF. In DNA, the CDR3 is TGTGCCAGCAGCTTAGGGGACAGCGGAAATCAGCCCCAGCATTTT.

The V call is TRBV7-7, the J call TRBJ2-1; either TRBD1 or TRBD2 may fit D (5 bases each). V was pared by 5 bases and J by 4 bases, with 12 bases between. Looked up from germline, CDR1 is SSHAT and CDR2 is FNYEAQ (reference sequence). This CDR3 region has 14 residues. The CDR3 region is CASSPGTQYNEQFF. CDR3 nucleotides: TGTGCCAGCAGCCCAGGGACCCAATACAATGAGCAGTTCTTC.

In its sample, this clone was seen a few times. V and J are TRBV7-8 and TRBJ1-5; D remains ambiguous. The V gene lost 5 bases and the J gene lost 10 bases, with 12 bases spanning the gap. Germline CDR1 is SGHVS and CDR2 is FQNEAQ. The CDR3 covers 12 residues. The CDR3 sequence: CASSLSPEPQHF. Here the CDR3 DNA reads TGTGCCAGCAGCCTCTCCCCAGAACCCCAGCATTTT. The variable domain in full, with the rest retrieved from reference TRBV7-8 and TRBJ1-5, is GAGVSQSPRYKVAKRGQDVALRCDPISGHVSLFWYQQALGQGPEFLTYFQNEAQLDKSGLPSDRFFAERPEGSVSTLKIQRTQQEDSAVYLCASSLSPEPQHFGDGTRLSIL.

The V call is TRBV7-2, the J call TRBJ1-2; 8 nucleotides match TRBD1. The J segment lost 4 bases and the V segment lost 5 bases, leaving 6 bases of the junction unmatched. This CDR3 is built from 14 residues. Germline V lookup: CDR1 SGHTA, CDR2 FQGNSA. This CDR3 is CASSPPDRGYGYTF. In nucleotides, the CDR3 is TGTGCCAGCAGCCCTCCTGACAGGGGCTATGGCTACACCTTC. Full variable domain (outside the CDR3, taken from reference TRBV7-2 and TRBJ1-2): GAGVSQSPSNKVTEKGKDVELRCDPISGHTALYWYRQSLGQGLEFLIYFQGNSAPDKSGLPSDRFSAERTGGSVSTLTIQRTQQEDSAVYLCASSPPDRGYGYTFGSGTRLTVV.

The chain uses TRBV19 and TRBJ1-1; the D gene is possibly TRBD1 (5 bases). CDR1 is LNHDA, CDR2 SQIVND, per germline (reference sequence). V gave up 5 bases and J gave up 7 bases, with 14 bases separating them. The CDR3 sequence is 13 residues long. Here the CDR3 reads CASSFRGRGEAFF. The CDR3 DNA reads TGTGCCAGTAGTTTCCGGGGACGGGGTGAAGCTTTCTTT.

The chain uses TRBV4-3 and TRBJ1-2, with a possible D match to TRBD1 (5 bases). The CDR3 is 17 residues long. The germline CDR1 and CDR2 sequences are LGHNA and YSLEER. V gave up 1 base and J gave up 2 bases, with 17 bases separating them. The DNA for the CDR3 is TGCGCCAGCAGCCAAGCTCTGGGGCCCAATACGAACTATGGCTACACCTTC. The encoded protein is CASSQALGPNTNYGYTF.

This clone has a single count. The rearrangement joins TRBV27 to TRBJ2-1; D is possibly TRBD2 (5 bases). V dropped 5 bases and J dropped 4 bases, with 12 bases sitting between them. This CDR3 is built from 14 residues. Germline assignment: CDR1 MNHEY and CDR2 SMNVEV (reference sequence). DNA of the CDR3: TGTGCCAGCAGTCCCCGGGGATCATACAATGAGCAGTTCTTC. As protein: CASSPRGSYNEQFF.

The V gene is TRBV10-2, the J gene TRBJ2-7, with TRBD1 identical over 8 bases. CDR3 length equals 14 residues. The germline V gene has CDR1 WSHSY and CDR2 SAAADI. J lost 2 bases, V lost 6 bases, and 6 bases had no gene match. The DNA of the CDR3 is TGCGCCAGCAGGGGGACAGGAAACGCCTACGAGCAGTACTTC. Translated, it gives CASRGTGNAYEQYF.

This clone was found many times. The chain couples TRBV4-2 to TRBJ2-5; 7 bases are shared with TRBD1. The CDR3 is made up of 14 amino acids. Germline CDR1 and CDR2: LGHNA and YNFKEQ. V shed 4 bases, J shed 3 bases, and the junction held 5 bases outside the gene matches. The chain's CDR3 is CASSPRGQEETQYF. The CDR3 region has the DNA TGTGCCAGCAGCCCCCGCGGACAGGAAGAGACCCAGTACTTC.

The gene calls are TRBV5-1 and TRBJ1-2, with D perhaps matching TRBD1 (5 bases). CDR1 and CDR2 from the germline V gene are SGHRS and YFSETQ. This CDR3 region has 20 residues. Deletions cut 0 bases from V and 0 bases from J, with 24 bases between. As DNA, the CDR3 is TGCGCCAGCAGCTTGGCCCTACCTTTGACAGCCACCTATGCTAACTATGGCTACACCTTC. This codes for CASSLALPLTATYANYGYTF.